The T cell receptor beta chain described here comes from a study of blood T cell repertoires in COVID-19. On the study more broadly: Acute and convalescent COVID-19 samples came from the United States, Italy and Spain. T cells, B-cell-depleted T cells, or PBMCs provided the cDNA or gDNA that served as material.

J was trimmed by 2 bases and V by 2 bases; bases with no gene match: 10. Germline V gives CDR1 SGHAT, CDR2 FQNNGV. The CDR3 is 18 amino acids. Original data processing: Reference gene primer amplification in the assay estimated nucleated cell counts. The data were produced by immunoSEQ multiplex PCR, yet TCRdb's version contains in-frame clones alone and is incomplete. V and J calls plus clone size are reproduced from that table; the DNA served to infer D and trimming. The sample shows about 100,000 clones, almost 80% of them seen only once. This clone occurred a few times. Material: peripheral blood. The chain couples TRBV11-2 to TRBJ2-3; 10 nucleotides line up with TRBD2. The TCR sequence derives from a man between 65 and 85 years old with active or convalescent COVID-19. Written as DNA, the CDR3 is TGTGCCAGCAGCTTAAGGAGGGTAGCGGGGGGAAACACAGATACGCAGTATTTT. It encodes CASSLRRVAGGNTDTQYF.